The 16 T cell receptor beta chains below come from one sample, sequenced in a study of Graves' ophthalmopathy and Graves' hyperthyroidism. TCR beta CDR3 amplification used RNA transcripts. Investigators did first-round RT-PCR with HTBI primers, then second-round multiplex PCR. TCRdb fed the multiplex PCR reads into MiXCR, producing one record per CDR3 protein. Seen here are over a million distinct CDR3 sequences, roughly two fifths observed once, and the top ten hold around 10%. The sample comprised peripheral blood or thyroid tissue (not recorded which). The origin of the receptors is an adult man with Graves' hyperthyroidism.

This clonotype was seen repeatedly, ten times or more. The chain couples TRBV12-3 or TRBV12-4 to TRBJ1-2; 12 bases map to TRBD1. V was clipped by 7 bases and J by 3 bases; unmatched bases: 6. The CDR3 totals 15 residues. The DNA of the CDR3 is TGTGCCAGCAACTACGGGACAGGGGGCTACTATGGCTACACCTTC. Its translation: CASNYGTGGYYGYTF.

The J gene is TRBJ1-2, the V gene TRBV11-2, with 8 positions matching TRBD1. Germline values: CDR1 SGHAT, CDR2 FQNNGV. The CDR3 has 14 residues. V lost 4 bases to trimming and J lost 7 bases; unmatched junction nucleotides: 8. The CDR3, as DNA: TGTGCCAGCAGCTCACTGACAGGGGAGGCTGGCTACACCTTC. It codes for CASSSLTGEAGYTF.

This chain joins TRBV25-1 and TRBJ2-5; 9 bases match TRBD2. This CDR3 contains 15 residues. The germline V gene has CDR1 MGHDK and CDR2 SYGVNS. V was pared by 4 bases and J by 4 bases, with 7 bases of the junction left unmatched. The CDR3 DNA reads TGTGCCAGCAGTGTTATAGCGGGGGTAGGAGAGACCCAGTACTTC. It specifies CASSVIAGVGETQYF.

J is TRBJ2-7 and V is TRBV15; possible D gene TRBD1, 5 bases. Germline V gene data show CDR1 as LNHNV and CDR2 as YYDKDF (reference sequence). The V and J ends lost 1 base and 2 bases respectively, with 12 bases between them. The CDR3 totals 15 residues. The CDR3 loop is CATSRVLTVAYEQYF. CDR3 bases: TGTGCCACCAGCAGAGTTTTGACAGTGGCCTACGAGCAGTACTTC.

The V and J genes are TRBV7-9 and TRBJ1-2, with a tentative D call TRBD1 (5 bases). CDR3 length: 18 amino acids. The V end lost 4 bases, the J end lost 3 bases, and 24 bases lay between the germline ends. CDR1 is SEHNR and CDR2 is FQNEAQ in the germline V gene (reference sequence). DNA of the CDR3: TGTGCCAGCAGCTCGATTAGGGCAGTACGACAGATTGACTATGGCTACACCTTC. It yields the protein CASSSIRAVRQIDYGYTF.

Only a few counts were recorded for this clonotype. The V call is TRBV10-3, the J call TRBJ2-7; D unclear. The germline V gene encodes CDR1 ENHRY and CDR2 SYGVKD. The germline V and J ends were trimmed by 10 bases and 0 bases, with 10 bases remaining between them. This CDR3 spans 12 amino acids. The CDR3 spells CASRESSYEQYF. The CDR3 DNA reads TGTGCCAGCAGAGAAAGCTCCTACGAGCAGTACTTC.

This clonotype showed up just once. The rearrangement links TRBV29-1 to TRBJ2-5, with no clear D. V was pared by 5 bases and J by 4 bases, with 8 bases between. Germline V CDR1 and CDR2: SQVTM, ANQGSEA. This CDR3 has 11 residues. This chain's CDR3 is CSVRNRETQYF. CDR3 bases: TGCAGCGTTAGGAATCGAGAGACCCAGTACTTC.

In its sample, this clonotype was seen many times. This rearrangement joins TRBV2 to TRBJ2-7, with 7 bases lining up with TRBD1. V was clipped by 4 bases and J by 5 bases; unmatched bases: 8. This CDR3 spans 14 amino acids. Germline CDR1 is SNHLY and CDR2 is FYNNEI. DNA of the CDR3: TGTGCCAGCAGTGCGTACAGGGGCTTAAACGAGCAGTACTTC. As protein: CASSAYRGLNEQYF.

The genes are TRBV7-2 and TRBJ2-5, with TRBD2 as a possible D gene (6 bases). V gave up 5 bases and J gave up 4 bases, with 26 bases separating them. Germline CDR1 SGHTA, CDR2 FQGNSA. The CDR3 totals 18 residues. The CDR3 reads CASSPSHASRGGGETQYF. In nucleotides, the CDR3 is TGTGCCAGCAGCCCTAGCCACGCGTCACGGGGAGGAGGAGAGACCCAGTACTTC.

This clonotype was observed a handful of times. The genes are TRBV7-9 and TRBJ1-5; no firm D call. Trimming left V 6 bases short and J 3 bases short, with 15 bases between. Germline V gene sequence: CDR1 SEHNR, CDR2 FQNEAQ (reference sequence). The length of the CDR3 is 15 residues. The CDR3 loop reads CASSLLGMNNQPQHF. The DNA for the CDR3 is TGTGCCAGCAGTCTACTCGGAATGAACAATCAGCCCCAGCATTTT. The whole variable domain, remainder taken from reference TRBV7-9 and TRBJ1-5, is DTGVSQNPRHKITKRGQNVTFRCDPISEHNRLYWYRQTLGQGPEFLTYFQNEAQLEKSRLLSDRFSAERPKGSFSTLEIQRTEQGDSAMYLCASSLLGMNNQPQHFGDGTRLSIL.

This clonotype was detected many times. CDR3 in DNA: TGCGCCAGCAGCCAAGATACCCTGGGCTACACCTTC. Translating it yields CASSQDTLGYTF. The chain recombines TRBV4-3 with TRBJ1-2, with D uncertain. CDR1 is LGHNA, CDR2 YSLEER, per germline. Trimming stripped 0 bases from V and 8 bases from J, with 7 bases between. There are 12 residues in the CDR3.

This chain uses TRBV24-1 with TRBJ2-7; D is possibly TRBD2 (6 bases). Germline CDR1 is KGHDR and CDR2 is SFDVKD. The CDR3 is 15 residues long. V shed 6 bases and J shed 5 bases, with 19 bases lying between them. In nucleotides, the CDR3 is TGTGCCACCAGTCCCTCAACAGCCGGGAGAGACGAGCAGTACTTC. Translated, it gives CATSPSTAGRDEQYF.

This clonotype was observed at least ten times. V and J are TRBV9 and TRBJ1-3; D is ambiguous. CDR1 and CDR2 from the germline V gene are SGDLS and YYNGEE. This CDR3 has 15 residues. Trimming shortened V by 3 bases and J by 0 bases, and 10 bases separated the two germline ends. The CDR3 spells CASSAGGSSGNTIYF. The CDR3 nucleotides read TGTGCCAGCAGCGCCGGTGGTAGCTCTGGAAACACCATATATTTT.

This clonotype was picked up many times. This chain links TRBV29-1 with TRBJ1-1, with TRBD1 as a possible D gene (6 bases). With 1 base removed from V and 8 bases from J, the gap between germline ends came to 14 bases. CDR1 and CDR2 (germline): SQVTM, ANQGSEA. The CDR3 extends over 13 amino acids. The DNA of the CDR3 is TGCAGCGTTGAAGGGCAGGACAGTAGAGAAGCTTTCTTT. This codes for CSVEGQDSREAFF.

This clonotype was recorded at least ten times. This rearrangement joins TRBV7-8 to TRBJ2-7, with 8 positions matching TRBD2. Germline V CDR1 and CDR2: SGHVS, FQNEAQ. CDR3 size: 14 residues. J was trimmed by 6 bases and V by 5 bases; bases with no gene match: 9. CDR3: CASSTNRRGVEQYF. DNA for the CDR3: TGTGCCAGCAGCACGAACCGGCGGGGGGTCGAGCAGTACTTC. Together with reference TRBV7-8 and TRBJ2-7, the CDR3 gives the full variable domain: GAGVSQSPRYKVAKRGQDVALRCDPISGHVSLFWYQQALGQGPEFLTYFQNEAQLDKSGLPSDRFFAERPEGSVSTLKIQRTQQEDSAVYLCASSTNRRGVEQYFGPGTRLTVT.

The rearrangement joins TRBV6-5 to TRBJ1-4; weak D call: TRBD1 (6 bases). This CDR3 has 18 amino acids. V was shortened by 7 bases and J by 0 bases, with 21 bases between the two germline ends. Germline V gives CDR1 MNHEY, CDR2 SVGAGI. CDR3 coding DNA: TGTGCCAGCAAAGGGGGTACCGGGACAAGTGCAACTAATGAAAAACTGTTTTTT. Translating it yields CASKGGTGTSATNEKLFF.